Listed below are T cell receptor beta chains from one sample, sequenced in a study of sequential checkpoint blockade in melanoma. Profiling relied on immunoSEQ multiplex PCR, and the TCRdb table lists in-frame clones only, not all of them. The sample records roughly 20,000 clones, about 28% being singletons. This specimen was tumor tissue (inferred from file names), taken from a patient given nivolumab and ipilimumab in sequence. Every receptor here comes from a human donor with melanoma. Each CDR3 is given with its conserved first and last residue. Fields, in order: J gene, V gene, CDR3 protein.

TRBJ1-2	TRBV14	CASSQAPGIQYGYTF
TRBJ1-1	TRBV6-8	CASTQGLVSAFF
TRBJ2-5	TRBV28	CASSLWVAGDQETQYF
TRBJ1-5	TRBV11-3	CASSQGFRDGDQPQHF
TRBJ2-1	TRBV6-8	CASSSEPSSYNEQFF
TRBJ2-5	TRBV29-1	CSVQLAFQETQYF
TRBJ2-7	TRBV9	CASSPRTDYEQYF
TRBJ1-3	TRBV25-1	CASSEPGTGNTIYF
TRBJ2-6	TRBV6-8	CASSVDSGANVLTF
TRBJ2-5	TRBV6-8	CASSYSTREQETQYF
TRBJ1-2	TRBV12-2	CASRLEQLRGGYTF
TRBJ2-3	TRBV23-1	CASSQVFGNTQYF
TRBJ1-1	TRBV11-3	CASSPRDRGIGTEAFF
TRBJ2-1	TRBV11-3	CASSFLGAGGLNEQFF